This TCR beta chain was sequenced during a study of T cell responses to AZD1222 COVID-19 vaccine. Study-level points and caveats: Baseline serostatus was positive in only a handful of AZD1222 recipients. Spike-specific TCR breadth and depth were elevated following two AZD1222 doses.

Produced via immunoSEQ multiplex PCR; TCRdb's table is partial and in-frame only. The data hold 15,000 to 20,000 clones, with around nine tenths observed a single time. Pooled samples include second doses given at about 4 or 12 weeks. The CDR3 contains 13 residues. Trimming took off 2 bases at V and 3 bases at J, with 9 bases between the two ends. The V gene's germline CDR1 is SGHRS and CDR2 YFSETQ. As regards this clone: The target antigen is unknown.

This clonotype was obtained from an adult who received the AZD1222 COVID-19 vaccine. The sequencing used peripheral blood, collected 28 days after the second AZD1222 dose. The rearrangement uses TRBV5-1 and TRBJ2-7; a weak D match, TRBD2 (5 bases). CDR3 residues: CASSFEAGYEQYF. Written as DNA, the CDR3 is TGCGCCAGCAGCTTTGAGGCGGGCTACGAGCAGTACTTC.